This T cell receptor beta chain emerged from a study of blood T cell repertoires in COVID-19. Only in-frame clones appear in the TCRdb table, and some are missing; sequencing was by immunoSEQ multiplex PCR. This table holds 120,000 or so clones, less than 80% found once. The CDR3 sequence is 18 residues long. Trimming pared 9 bases from V and 6 bases from J, leaving 32 bases between. From germline, CDR1 is LNHDA and CDR2 SQIVND (reference sequence). The sequenced sample consisted of peripheral blood. This sequence originates from a man between 45 and 60 years old with acute or convalescent COVID-19. The chain has TRBV19 and TRBJ1-2, with a weak D call TRBD1 (6 bases). DNA for the CDR3: TGTGCCAGCTCCAAAAATACAGGGAGAACCACTTCGAGGGATGGCTACACCTTC. Translating it yields CASSKNTGRTTSRDGYTF.